These 22 T cell receptor beta chains were all obtained from the same sample, sequenced in a study of blood T cell repertoires in COVID-19. Data came from immunoSEQ multiplex PCR; TCRdb stores just in-frame clones and leaves some out. This sample has about 54,000 clones, with about 90% found just once. The source material was peripheral blood. The receptors originated from a human donor in a cohort sampled during active COVID-19.

The chain links TRBV7-9 to TRBJ2-3; possible D gene TRBD1, 6 bases. V was cut by 0 bases and J by 4 bases, with 11 bases left in between. The CDR3 is 15 residues long. The germline V gene encodes CDR1 SEHNR and CDR2 FQNEAQ (reference sequence). This CDR3 reads CASSLAQGMADTQYF. The CDR3 DNA sequence: TGTGCCAGCAGCTTAGCTCAGGGGATGGCAGATACGCAGTATTTT.

By share, this clone ranks as medium-sized. The rearrangement uses TRBV18 and TRBJ2-7; no clear D. The CDR3 spans 14 residues. Looked up from germline, CDR1 is KGHSH and CDR2 is LQKENI. V lost 1 base and J 0 bases, leaving 7 bases between the germline ends. CDR3: CASSPQPGSYEQYF. CDR3 sequence (DNA): TGTGCCAGCTCACCACAACCGGGCTCCTACGAGCAGTACTTC.

V and J are TRBV9 and TRBJ2-7, with 7 bases aligning to TRBD1. The CDR3 length is 13 residues. CDR1 is SGDLS and CDR2 is YYNGEE in the germline V gene. Germline trimming cut 2 bases from V and 7 bases from J; bases unmatched to any gene: 6. The CDR3: CASSVAPGGEQYF. CDR3 DNA sequence: TGTGCCAGCAGCGTCGCACCAGGGGGTGAGCAGTACTTC. The full variable domain, its missing parts supplied by reference TRBV9 and TRBJ2-7, is DSGVTQTPKHLITATGQRVTLRCSPRSGDLSVYWYQQSLDQGLQFLIQYYNGEERAKGNILERFSAQQFPDLHSELNLSSLELGDSALYFCASSVAPGGEQYFGPGTRLTVT.

Only one count was recorded for this clone. V gene TRBV5-6 combines with J gene TRBJ1-3, with 8 bases lining up with TRBD1. Germline V lookup: CDR1 SGHDT, CDR2 YYEEEE. The CDR3 contains 16 residues. J was trimmed by 0 bases and V by 1 base; bases with no gene match: 3. DNA of the CDR3: TGTGCCAGCAGCTTGAGGACAGGGCTCTCTGGAAACACCATATATTTT. It is translated as CASSLRTGLSGNTIYF.

The genes are TRBV12-5 and TRBJ2-7; D gene uncertain. The V gene lost 5 bases and the J gene lost 6 bases, with 11 bases spanning the gap. This CDR3 region has 12 residues. From germline, CDR1 is LGHNT and CDR2 FRNRAP. In DNA, the CDR3 is TGTGCTAGTGGTCCCCCACGCGGCGAGCAGTACTTC. It codes for CASGPPRGEQYF.

This chain joins TRBV2 and TRBJ2-1; the match to TRBD2 covers 10 bases. The V gene's germline CDR1 is SNHLY and CDR2 FYNNEI. Unmatched junction bases numbered 5, after V lost 6 bases and J lost 3 bases. CDR3 size: 15 residues. CDR3 in amino acids: CASSPLAGNYNEQFF. CDR3 DNA: TGTGCCAGCAGCCCACTAGCGGGAAACTACAATGAGCAGTTCTTC. Looking up the rest from reference TRBV2 and TRBJ2-1 gives the full variable domain: EPEVTQTPSHQVTQMGQEVILRCVPISNHLYFYWYRQILGQKVEFLVSFYNNEISEKSEIFDDQFSVERPDGSNFTLKIRSTKLEDSAMYFCASSPLAGNYNEQFFGPGTRLTVL.

The V call is TRBV6-2 or TRBV6-3, the J call TRBJ2-1, with D possibly matching TRBD2 (5 bases). There are 15 residues in the CDR3. V was clipped by 2 bases and J by 7 bases, with 15 bases between them. Germline V gene sequence: CDR1 MNHEY, CDR2 SVGEGT. CDR3 nucleotides: TGTGCCAGCAGTTACGAGCTAGCCATTGGGAATGAGCAGTTCTTC. It encodes CASSYELAIGNEQFF.

This rearrangement joins TRBV6-5 to TRBJ2-7, with a weak D call TRBD1 (5 bases). The CDR3 runs 14 residues. Germline V gives CDR1 MNHEY, CDR2 SVGAGI. Between the trimmed V and J ends, which lost 6 bases and 1 base, there was a span of 13 bases. CDR3 in amino acids: CASSTQDRSYEQYF. The CDR3 coding sequence is TGTGCCAGCAGCACCCAAGACAGATCCTACGAGCAGTACTTC.

As DNA, the CDR3 is TGTGCCAGCAGTGCTCCAGGGACAGATACGCAGTATTTT. Translating it yields CASSAPGTDTQYF. This chain joins TRBV25-1 and TRBJ2-3; TRBD1 is a possible D gene (5 bases). V lost 4 bases and J lost 3, with 8 bases in between. Germline values: CDR1 MGHDK, CDR2 SYGVNS. The CDR3 sequence is 13 residues long.

A few counts support this clone. The CDR3 nucleotides are TGTGCCAGCAGCACCGGTGCGGTGAGATACAATGAGCAGTTCTTC. Translated: CASSTGAVRYNEQFF. The chain uses TRBV7-9 and TRBJ2-1; D is ambiguous. Germline assignment: CDR1 SEHNR and CDR2 FQNEAQ (reference sequence). CDR3 length: 15 amino acids. Trimming shortened V by 5 bases and J by 4 bases, and 15 bases separated the two germline ends.

The V call is TRBV28, the J call TRBJ1-6, with 7 bases that match TRBD1. The CDR3 is 14 residues long. Losses at the gene ends were 8 bases for V and 9 bases for J; bases not matched to a gene: 10. The germline CDR1 and CDR2 sequences are MDHEN and SYDVKM. CDR3 amino acids: CASVPTGVLSPLHF. CDR3 coding DNA: TGTGCCAGCGTACCAACAGGGGTACTTTCACCCCTCCACTTT.

The V and J genes are TRBV3-1 (or the pseudogene TRBV3-2) and TRBJ1-2; the D is unclear. V was shortened by 4 bases and J by 4 bases, with 13 bases between the two germline ends. Germline assignment: CDR1 LGHDT and CDR2 YNNKEL (reference sequence). The CDR3 is 14 amino acids. The CDR3 DNA follows: TGTGCCAGCAGCCCGTACTCCATGCCCTATGGCTACACCTTC. Translated, it gives CASSPYSMPYGYTF.

This clone was seen only a few times. The CDR3 DNA reads TGTGCCAGCAGTGAATCCCTAGCGGTGGGGGAGACCCAGTACTTC. It is translated as CASSESLAVGETQYF. V and J are TRBV25-1 and TRBJ2-5, with 7 bases fitting TRBD2. CDR3 size: 15 residues. CDR1 MGHDK and CDR2 SYGVNS come from the germline V gene. The J segment lost 5 bases and the V segment lost 1 base, leaving 7 bases of the junction unmatched.

The V gene is TRBV29-1, the J gene TRBJ2-4; 7 positions match TRBD2. CDR3 length: 11 amino acids. The junction had 4 bases not matched to a gene; V was cut back by 6 bases and J by 8 bases. Germline loops: CDR1 SQVTM, CDR2 ANQGSEA. DNA for the CDR3: TGCAGCGTCCGAGCGGGGCACATTCAGTACTTC. Its protein is CSVRAGHIQYF.

The chain joins TRBV5-4 to TRBJ2-5; D may be TRBD1 (7 bases). Trimming left V 2 bases short and J 3 bases short, with 26 bases between. Germline CDR1 and CDR2: SGHNT and YYREEE (reference sequence). CDR3 size: 19 residues. CDR3 in DNA: TGTGCCAGCAGCTTCTCCTTGCGGCGGGACAGTAGAAATAAAGAGACCCAGTACTTC. This encodes CASSFSLRRDSRNKETQYF.

The rearrangement links TRBV6-2 or TRBV6-3 to TRBJ2-6; TRBD2 matches 7 bases. Germline trimming cut 6 bases from V and 1 base from J; bases unmatched to any gene: 3. CDR1 is MNHEY and CDR2 is SVGEGT in the germline V gene. This CDR3 has 15 amino acids. The CDR3 nucleotides are TGTGCCAGCAGCCACGGGGGGTCTGGGGCCAACGTCCTGACTTTC. Its protein is CASSHGGSGANVLTF.

The chain combines TRBV2 with TRBJ2-7; D is undetermined. The germline V gene has CDR1 SNHLY and CDR2 FYNNEI. The CDR3 is made up of 16 amino acids. V shed 1 base and J shed 3 bases, with 16 bases lying between them. CDR3 bases: TGTGCCAGCAGTGAAGACGCGTTGGAATCGGGCTACGAGCAGTACTTC. This encodes CASSEDALESGYEQYF. Drawing the rest from reference TRBV2 and TRBJ2-7, the complete variable domain is EPEVTQTPSHQVTQMGQEVILRCVPISNHLYFYWYRQILGQKVEFLVSFYNNEISEKSEIFDDQFSVERPDGSNFTLKIRSTKLEDSAMYFCASSEDALESGYEQYFGPGTRLTVT.

The chain is built from TRBV7-9 and TRBJ1-2; a weak D match, TRBD1 (5 bases). Germline CDR1 reads SEHNR; CDR2 reads FQNEAQ (reference sequence). The CDR3 totals 14 residues. Deletions cut 4 bases from V and 3 bases from J, with 12 bases between. The CDR3, as DNA: TGTGCCAGCAGCTGGGGGGGGAGTGACTATGGCTACACCTTC. This sequence encodes CASSWGGSDYGYTF.

V gene TRBV4-1 combines with J gene TRBJ2-5; D possibly corresponds to TRBD1 (6 bases). Germline CDR1 MGHRA, CDR2 YSYEKL. V was cut by 0 bases and J by 2 bases, with 10 bases left in between. The CDR3 runs 15 residues. The CDR3 sequence: CASSQDRGGQETQYF. For the CDR3, the DNA is TGCGCCAGCAGCCAAGACAGGGGTGGGCAAGAGACCCAGTACTTC.

This clone was seen a single time. The chain employs TRBV2 and TRBJ2-4; TRBD2 matches at 13 bases. Germline CDR1 reads SNHLY; CDR2 reads FYNNEI. V shed 8 bases and J 4 bases; nucleotides not matched to a gene: 8. This CDR3 spans 16 amino acids. The CDR3 nucleotides read TGTGCCAGCTTCCGGACTAGCGGGAGTCCGAAAAACATTCAGTACTTC. It encodes CASFRTSGSPKNIQYF. The full variable domain, its missing parts supplied by reference TRBV2 and TRBJ2-4, is EPEVTQTPSHQVTQMGQEVILRCVPISNHLYFYWYRQILGQKVEFLVSFYNNEISEKSEIFDDQFSVERPDGSNFTLKIRSTKLEDSAMYFCASFRTSGSPKNIQYFGAGTRLSVL.

This clone was observed a single time. The chain employs TRBV19 and TRBJ2-1; 9 nucleotides align to TRBD2. This CDR3 has 15 amino acids. Germline V gene data show CDR1 as LNHDA and CDR2 as SQIVND (reference sequence). V lost 3 bases to trimming and J lost 7 bases; unmatched junction nucleotides: 7. As DNA, the CDR3 is TGTGCCAGTAGTATTGGCGGGGGGGAAGGGAATGAGCAGTTCTTC. Translating gives CASSIGGGEGNEQFF.

The chain links TRBV6-5 to TRBJ2-7, with 7 nucleotides matching TRBD2. CDR1 and CDR2 from the germline V gene are MNHEY and SVGAGI. The CDR3 extends over 12 amino acids. Trimming cost V 6 bases and J 7 bases; bases outside gene matches: 6. CDR3 bases: TGTGCCAGCAGCCGGGACGGGGGGGAGCAGTACTTC. Protein product: CASSRDGGEQYF.